This TCR beta chain was observed in a study of blood T cell repertoires in COVID-19. Study as a whole: COVID-19 samples collected from the United States, Italy and Spain covered acute and convalescent phases. PBMCs, B-cell-depleted T cells, or T cells provided the cDNA or gDNA that made up the material.

Here immunoSEQ multiplex PCR was the method, and the copy in TCRdb shows in-frame clones only, minus some. The sample contains 100,000 to 150,000 clones, roughly 90% of which appear only once. V gave up 6 bases and J gave up 11 bases; unmatched junction bases: 8. CDR3 length equals 14 residues. CDR1 is SNHLY, CDR2 FYNNEI, per germline. The rearrangement uses TRBV2 and TRBJ2-1; 12 nucleotides line up with TRBD2. This receptor was identified in a man between 65 and 85 years old with active COVID-19. Sample: peripheral blood. The CDR3 nucleotides read TGTGCCAGCAGCGATGGACTAGCGGGGCGTAAGCAGTTCTTC. This gives the protein CASSDGLAGRKQFF.